This TCR beta chain was documented in a study of regulatory T cells in long-lasting Graves disease. Study details: Antithyroid drugs had been taken by newly diagnosed Graves' patients for under 3 months.

Per germline, CDR1 DFQATT and CDR2 SNEGSKA (reference sequence). The germline V and J ends were trimmed by 5 bases and 6 bases, with 14 bases remaining between them. The length of the CDR3 is 13 residues. Time point described: newly diagnosed GD, antithyroid drugs for less than 3 months. Isolated PBMC RNA provided the starting material for the TCR library. Guidelines of the American Thyroid Association were used to diagnose Graves' disease. CDR3 regions were amplified by Arm-PCR using iRepertoire HTBI primers to build TCR beta libraries. Each CDR3 protein gets one entry after TCRdb re-called the multiplex PCR reads with MiXCR. The sample contains approximately 460,000 distinct CDR3 sequences, around 15% of which appear only once. This clonotype was observed many times. These data are also associated with another study on T cells in Graves' hyperthyroidism and ophthalmopathy.

The V gene is TRBV20-1, the J gene TRBJ2-1; either TRBD1 or TRBD2 may fit D (5 bases each). This material consisted of peripheral blood mononuclear cells (PBMCs), taken at new diagnosis, from a patient treated with antithyroid drugs. This TCR came from a woman aged 25-40 years with Graves disease. The CDR3 region is CSAGGQSGNEQFF. CDR3 bases: TGCAGTGCTGGAGGACAAAGCGGCAATGAGCAGTTCTTC.